This T cell receptor beta chain was captured by sequencing in a study of CD8+CD57+ T cells in acquired aplastic anemia. Study details: Yields of DNA that came from sorted CD4+ and CD8+ cells averaged roughly 3.2 ug.

For CDR3 and TCR beta VDJ profiling, genomic DNA was the template used. TCRdb called the reads again in MiXCR, with one record for every CDR3 protein. The table has about 150,000 distinct CDR3 sequences, less than 60% seen once; the top ten hold about 12%. All sequencing subjects had displayed CD8+CD57+ cell expansion on flow cytometry. Therapy had not been given to patients before blood sampling. This clonotype was detected ten times or more. The antigen remains undetermined. Study-level findings and limits: Overlapping CD8+ CDR3 repertoires of patients and controls contained around 30 shared sequences.

The source material was sorted CD4+, CD8+, or CD8+CD57+ T cells (not recorded which) from PBMCs. The receptor was isolated from a human donor with aplastic anemia.

The chain's CDR3 is CASSRTINTEAFF. The CDR3, as DNA: TGTGCCAGCAGTAGGACGATCAACACTGAAGCTTTCTTT. V usage is TRBV6-1 and J usage is TRBJ1-1; D remains unclear. CDR3 size: 13 residues. V was clipped by 5 bases and J by 2 bases, with 9 bases between them. Germline values: CDR1 MNHNS, CDR2 SASEGT.